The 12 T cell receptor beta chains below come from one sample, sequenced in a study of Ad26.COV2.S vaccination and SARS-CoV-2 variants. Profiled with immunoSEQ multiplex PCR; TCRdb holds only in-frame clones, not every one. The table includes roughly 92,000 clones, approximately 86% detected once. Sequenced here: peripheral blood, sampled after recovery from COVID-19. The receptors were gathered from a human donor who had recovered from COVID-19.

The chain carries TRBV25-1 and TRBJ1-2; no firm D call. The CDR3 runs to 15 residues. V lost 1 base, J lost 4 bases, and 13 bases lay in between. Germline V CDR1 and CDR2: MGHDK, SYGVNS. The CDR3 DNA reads TGTGCCAGCAGTGAATCGAGCGCAGAACCCTATGGCTACACCTTC. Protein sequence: CASSESSAEPYGYTF.

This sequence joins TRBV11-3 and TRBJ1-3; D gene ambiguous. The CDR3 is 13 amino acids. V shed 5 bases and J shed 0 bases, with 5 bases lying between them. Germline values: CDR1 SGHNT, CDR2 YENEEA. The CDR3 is CASSPTSGNTIYF. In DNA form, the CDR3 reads TGTGCCAGCAGCCCGACCTCTGGAAACACCATATATTTT.

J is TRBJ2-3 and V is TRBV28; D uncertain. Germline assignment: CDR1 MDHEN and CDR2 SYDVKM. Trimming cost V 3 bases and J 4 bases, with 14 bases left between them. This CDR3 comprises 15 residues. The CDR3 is CASSFSGFSADTQYF. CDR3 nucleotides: TGTGCCAGCAGTTTTTCCGGGTTCAGCGCAGATACGCAGTATTTT.

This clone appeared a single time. The CDR3 bases are TGTGCCAGCAGCTTCGGGATTTACTACAATGAGCAGTTCTTC. As protein: CASSFGIYYNEQFF. The chain links TRBV13 to TRBJ2-1, with D perhaps TRBD2 (5 bases). V lost 3 bases and J 3 bases, leaving 9 bases between the germline ends. The V gene's germline CDR1 is PRHDT and CDR2 FYEKMQ (reference sequence). This CDR3 spans 14 amino acids.

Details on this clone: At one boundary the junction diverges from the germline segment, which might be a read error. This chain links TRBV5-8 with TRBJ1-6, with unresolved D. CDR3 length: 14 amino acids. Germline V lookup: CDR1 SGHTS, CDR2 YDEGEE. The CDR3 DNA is TGTGCCAGCAGCTTGTCCTCCCATAATTCACCCCTCCACTTT. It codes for CASSLSSHNSPLHF.

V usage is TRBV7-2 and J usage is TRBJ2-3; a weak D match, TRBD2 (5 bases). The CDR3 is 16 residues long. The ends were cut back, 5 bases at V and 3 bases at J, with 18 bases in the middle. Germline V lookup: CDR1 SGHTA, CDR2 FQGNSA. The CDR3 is CASSHRRAERTDTQYF. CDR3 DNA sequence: TGTGCCAGCAGCCACCGACGAGCGGAGCGAACAGATACGCAGTATTTT. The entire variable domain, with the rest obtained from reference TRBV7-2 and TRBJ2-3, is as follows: GAGVSQSPSNKVTEKGKDVELRCDPISGHTALYWYRQSLGQGLEFLIYFQGNSAPDKSGLPSDRFSAERTGGSVSTLTIQRTQQEDSAVYLCASSHRRAERTDTQYFGPGTRLTVL.

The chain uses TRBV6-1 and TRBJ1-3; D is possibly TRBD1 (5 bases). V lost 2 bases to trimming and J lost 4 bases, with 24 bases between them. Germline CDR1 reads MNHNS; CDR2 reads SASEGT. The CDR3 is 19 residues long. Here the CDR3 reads CASSELSAGGSFSGNTIYF. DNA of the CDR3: TGTGCCAGCAGTGAACTATCGGCCGGGGGTTCCTTCTCCGGAAACACCATATATTTT.

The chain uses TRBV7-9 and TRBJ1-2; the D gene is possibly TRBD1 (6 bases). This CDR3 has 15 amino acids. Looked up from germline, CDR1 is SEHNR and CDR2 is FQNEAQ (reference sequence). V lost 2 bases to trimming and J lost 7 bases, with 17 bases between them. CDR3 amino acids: CASSLRGWDTAGYTF. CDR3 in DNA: TGTGCCAGCAGCTTACGCGGATGGGACACGGCTGGCTACACCTTC.

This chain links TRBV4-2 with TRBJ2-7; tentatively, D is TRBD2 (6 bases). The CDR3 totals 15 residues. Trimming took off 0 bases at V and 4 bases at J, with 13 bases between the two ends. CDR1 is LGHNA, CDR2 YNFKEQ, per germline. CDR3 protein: CASSQEDGGTYEQYF. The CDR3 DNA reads TGTGCCAGCAGCCAAGAGGACGGGGGTACATACGAGCAGTACTTC.

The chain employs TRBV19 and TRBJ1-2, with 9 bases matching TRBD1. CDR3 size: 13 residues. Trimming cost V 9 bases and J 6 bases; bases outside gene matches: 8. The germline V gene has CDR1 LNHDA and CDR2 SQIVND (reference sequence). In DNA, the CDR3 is TGTGCCAGCCGGGACAGGGAGGAGAATGGCTACACCTTC. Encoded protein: CASRDREENGYTF.

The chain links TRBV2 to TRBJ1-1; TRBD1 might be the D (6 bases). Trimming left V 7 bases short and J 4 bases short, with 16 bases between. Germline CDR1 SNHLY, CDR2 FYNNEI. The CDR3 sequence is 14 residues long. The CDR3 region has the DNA TGTGCCAGCAACTTCCAGGGGCCGGGCACTGAAGCTTTCTTT. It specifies CASNFQGPGTEAFF.

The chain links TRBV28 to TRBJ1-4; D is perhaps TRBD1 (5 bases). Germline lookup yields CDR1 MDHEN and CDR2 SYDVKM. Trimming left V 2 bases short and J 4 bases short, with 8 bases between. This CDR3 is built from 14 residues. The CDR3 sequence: CASSLVGVNEKLFF. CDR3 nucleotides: TGTGCCAGCAGTTTAGTAGGGGTTAATGAAAAACTGTTTTTT.